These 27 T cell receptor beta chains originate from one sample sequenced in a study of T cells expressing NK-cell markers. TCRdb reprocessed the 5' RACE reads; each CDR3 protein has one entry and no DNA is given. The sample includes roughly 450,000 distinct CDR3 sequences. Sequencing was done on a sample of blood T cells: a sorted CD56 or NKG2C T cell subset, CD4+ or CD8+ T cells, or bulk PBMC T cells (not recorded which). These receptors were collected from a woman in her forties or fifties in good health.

The CDR3 reads CASSFRVNGQPQHF. The rearrangement links TRBV12-3 or TRBV12-4 to TRBJ1-5. This CDR3 region has 14 residues.

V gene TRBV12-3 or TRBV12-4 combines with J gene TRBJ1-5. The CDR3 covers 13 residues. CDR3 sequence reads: CASSSRTDQPQHF.

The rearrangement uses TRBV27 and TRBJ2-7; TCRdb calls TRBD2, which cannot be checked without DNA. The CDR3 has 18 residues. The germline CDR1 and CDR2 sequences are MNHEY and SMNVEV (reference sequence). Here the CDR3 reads CASSLFGPTASPPYEQYF.

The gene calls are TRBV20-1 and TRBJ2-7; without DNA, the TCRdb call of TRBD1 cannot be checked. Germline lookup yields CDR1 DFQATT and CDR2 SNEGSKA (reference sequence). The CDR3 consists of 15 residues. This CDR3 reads CSASTADRGLYEQYF.

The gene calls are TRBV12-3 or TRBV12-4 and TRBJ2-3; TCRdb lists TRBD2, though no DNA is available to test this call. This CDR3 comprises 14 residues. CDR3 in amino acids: CASSFNSGTDTQYF.

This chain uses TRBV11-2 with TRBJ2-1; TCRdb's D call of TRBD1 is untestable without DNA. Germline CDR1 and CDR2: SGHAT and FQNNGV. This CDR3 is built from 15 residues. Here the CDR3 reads CASSLAGQLYNEQFF.

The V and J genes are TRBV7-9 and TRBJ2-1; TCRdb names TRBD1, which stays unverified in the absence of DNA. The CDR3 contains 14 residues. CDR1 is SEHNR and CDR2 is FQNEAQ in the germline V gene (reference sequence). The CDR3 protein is CASSLSTGSNEQFF.

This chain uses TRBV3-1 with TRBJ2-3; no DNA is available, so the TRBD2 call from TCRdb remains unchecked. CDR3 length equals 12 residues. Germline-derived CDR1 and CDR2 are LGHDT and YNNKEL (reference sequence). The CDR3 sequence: CASSLSGGGLYF.

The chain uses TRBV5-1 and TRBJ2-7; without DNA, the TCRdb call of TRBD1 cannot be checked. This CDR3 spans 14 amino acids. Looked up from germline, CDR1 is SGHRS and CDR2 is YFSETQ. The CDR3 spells CASSLRGVTYEQYF.

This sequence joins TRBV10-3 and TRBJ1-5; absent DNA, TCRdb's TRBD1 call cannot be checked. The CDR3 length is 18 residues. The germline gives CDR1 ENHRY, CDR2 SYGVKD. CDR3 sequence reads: CAISDFRLEDSTNQPQHF.

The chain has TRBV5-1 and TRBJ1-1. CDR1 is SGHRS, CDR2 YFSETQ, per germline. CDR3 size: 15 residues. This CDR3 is CASSLGALGNTEAFF. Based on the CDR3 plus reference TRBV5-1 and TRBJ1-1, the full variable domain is KAGVTQTPRYLIKTRGQQVTLSCSPISGHRSVSWYQQTPGQGLQFLFEYFSETQRNKGNFPGRFSGRQFSNSRSEMNVSTLELGDSALYLCASSLGALGNTEAFFGQGTRLTVV.

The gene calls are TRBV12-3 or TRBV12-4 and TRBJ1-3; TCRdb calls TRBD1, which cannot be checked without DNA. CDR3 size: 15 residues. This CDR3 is CASRAGQGGGNTIYF.

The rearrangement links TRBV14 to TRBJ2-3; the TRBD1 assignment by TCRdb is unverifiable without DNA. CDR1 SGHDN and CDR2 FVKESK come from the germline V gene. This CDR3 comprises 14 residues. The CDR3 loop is CASSQLGVTDTQYF.

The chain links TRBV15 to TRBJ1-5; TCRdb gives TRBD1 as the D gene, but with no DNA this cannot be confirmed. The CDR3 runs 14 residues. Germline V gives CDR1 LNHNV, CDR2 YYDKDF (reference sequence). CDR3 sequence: CATSREAGNQPQHF.

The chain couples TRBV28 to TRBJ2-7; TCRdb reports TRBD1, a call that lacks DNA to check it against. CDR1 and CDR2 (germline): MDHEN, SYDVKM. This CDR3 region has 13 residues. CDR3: CASSLPPSHEQYF.

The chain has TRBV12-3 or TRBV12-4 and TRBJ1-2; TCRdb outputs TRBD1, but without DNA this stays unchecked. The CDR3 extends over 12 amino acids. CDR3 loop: CASSRQGQGYTF.

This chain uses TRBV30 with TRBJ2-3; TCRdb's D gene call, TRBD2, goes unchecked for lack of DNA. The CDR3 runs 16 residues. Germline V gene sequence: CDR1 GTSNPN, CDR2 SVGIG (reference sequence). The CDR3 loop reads CAWSAGGRGSLDTQYF.

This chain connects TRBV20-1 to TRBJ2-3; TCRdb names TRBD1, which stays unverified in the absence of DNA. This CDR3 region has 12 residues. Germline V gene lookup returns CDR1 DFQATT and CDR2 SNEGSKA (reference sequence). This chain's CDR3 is CSARGAGDTQYF.

The CDR3 is CSAREQALGVSNQPQHF. This chain uses TRBV20-1 with TRBJ1-5. Germline-derived CDR1 and CDR2 are DFQATT and SNEGSKA (reference sequence). The CDR3 totals 17 residues.

CDR3 sequence reads: CASSRDTGHTYNEQFF. The chain uses TRBV18 and TRBJ2-1; TCRdb lists TRBD1, though no DNA is available to test this call. Per germline, CDR1 KGHSH and CDR2 LQKENI. CDR3 length equals 16 residues.

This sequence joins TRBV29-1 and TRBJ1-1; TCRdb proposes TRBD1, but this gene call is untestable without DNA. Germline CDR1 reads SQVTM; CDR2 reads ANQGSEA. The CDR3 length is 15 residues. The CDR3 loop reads CSVRSSQGATAEAFF.

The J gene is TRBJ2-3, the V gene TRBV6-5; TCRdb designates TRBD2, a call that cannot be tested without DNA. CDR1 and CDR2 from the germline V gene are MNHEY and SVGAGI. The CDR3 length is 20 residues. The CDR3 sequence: CASTKRSSGRRVEGTNTQYF.

CDR3 sequence reads: CASSSMGHLNTEAFF. V usage is TRBV6-5 and J usage is TRBJ1-1; TCRdb gives TRBD1 as the D gene, but with no DNA this cannot be confirmed. Germline assignment: CDR1 MNHEY and CDR2 SVGAGI. This CDR3 has 15 residues.

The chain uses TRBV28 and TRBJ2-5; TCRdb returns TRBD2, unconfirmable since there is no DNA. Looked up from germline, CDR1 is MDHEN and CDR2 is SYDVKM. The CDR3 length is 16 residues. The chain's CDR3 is CASSLYGGTSGETQYF.

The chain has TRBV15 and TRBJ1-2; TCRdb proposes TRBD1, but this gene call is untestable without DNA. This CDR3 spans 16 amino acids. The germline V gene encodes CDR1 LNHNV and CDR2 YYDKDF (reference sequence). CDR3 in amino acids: CATSRATGLANYGYTF.

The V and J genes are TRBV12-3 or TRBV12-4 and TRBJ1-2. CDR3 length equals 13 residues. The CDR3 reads CASSLTANYGYTF.

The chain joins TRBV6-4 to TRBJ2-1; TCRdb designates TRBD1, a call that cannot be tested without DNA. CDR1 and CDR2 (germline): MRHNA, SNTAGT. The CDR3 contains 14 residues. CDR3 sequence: CASSDSTLGTGQFF.